Following are 30 T cell receptor beta chains from one sample sequenced in a study of T cell responses to AZD1222 COVID-19 vaccine. Libraries were prepared by immunoSEQ multiplex PCR; TCRdb keeps only in-frame clonotypes and omits some of them. The sample includes 90,000 to 150,000 clones, about 90% of them seen just once. Sequencing used peripheral blood, obtained 28 days after the second AZD1222 dose. Receptor source: an adult who received the AZD1222 COVID-19 vaccine.

This chain links TRBV12-3 or TRBV12-4 with TRBJ1-5; D gene ambiguous. The CDR3 covers 12 residues. With 6 bases removed from V and 5 bases from J, the gap between germline ends came to 8 bases. Here the CDR3 reads CASSWGYQPQHF. The CDR3 bases are TGTGCCAGCAGCTGGGGTTATCAGCCCCAGCATTTT.

The chain uses TRBV7-9 and TRBJ1-2; D ambiguous. Per germline, CDR1 SEHNR and CDR2 FQNEAQ (reference sequence). V lost 5 bases to trimming and J lost 6 bases, with 13 bases between them. This CDR3 comprises 13 residues. The CDR3 bases are TGTGCCAGCAGCCCGGCCGTCCCGAATGGCTACACCTTC. It is translated as CASSPAVPNGYTF.

This chain connects TRBV11-2 to TRBJ2-7, with TRBD1 matching 11 bases. Trimming cost V 5 bases and J 1 base; bases outside gene matches: 16. The germline CDR1 and CDR2 sequences are SGHAT and FQNNGV. CDR3 length: 19 residues. CDR3 amino acids: CASSGPRTGGLRGSYEQYF. CDR3 sequence (DNA): TGTGCCAGCAGCGGACCCCGGACAGGGGGCCTGAGGGGGTCCTACGAGCAGTACTTC.

The rearrangement joins TRBV30 to TRBJ2-7, with a possible D match to TRBD2 (7 bases). The CDR3 is 15 amino acids. Germline V gene sequence: CDR1 GTSNPN, CDR2 SVGIG (reference sequence). The V gene lost 1 base and the J gene lost 2 bases, with 15 bases spanning the gap. CDR3 nucleotides: TGTGCCTGGAGTGAGGGAGGAGGGGGGGCCTACGAGCAGTACTTC. It yields the protein CAWSEGGGGAYEQYF.

This clone was observed once. V gene TRBV29-1 combines with J gene TRBJ1-2; the D is unclear. This CDR3 contains 13 residues. The germline V gene encodes CDR1 SQVTM and CDR2 ANQGSEA. The germline V and J ends were trimmed by 4 bases and 4 bases, with 13 bases remaining between them. The CDR3 DNA is TGCAGCGTTGTTGATGTAAACAGCTATGGCTACACCTTC. Encoded protein: CSVVDVNSYGYTF.

The chain joins TRBV28 to TRBJ1-2, with D maybe TRBD1 (6 bases). Trimming left V 7 bases short and J 8 bases short, with 14 bases between. The CDR3 runs 12 residues. The V gene's germline CDR1 is MDHEN and CDR2 SYDVKM. The DNA for the CDR3 is TGTGCCAGCAATAAACAGGGACTGGGCTACACCTTC. Amino acid sequence: CASNKQGLGYTF.

The chain combines TRBV4-3 with TRBJ1-5; D may be TRBD1 (6 bases). The germline V and J ends were trimmed by 0 bases and 6 bases, with 12 bases remaining between them. The CDR3 length is 15 residues. CDR1 LGHNA and CDR2 YSLEER come from the germline V gene. The CDR3 protein is CASSQDWGLGQPQHF. CDR3 DNA sequence: TGCGCCAGCAGCCAAGATTGGGGGCTGGGTCAGCCCCAGCATTTT.

The chain recombines TRBV5-6 with TRBJ1-2; 9 nucleotides match TRBD1. This CDR3 region has 14 residues. V lost 0 bases to trimming and J lost 4 bases; unmatched junction nucleotides: 1. Germline CDR1 SGHDT, CDR2 YYEEEE. The CDR3 sequence is CASSLGDRVYGYTF. Written as DNA, the CDR3 is TGTGCCAGCAGCTTGGGGGACAGGGTCTATGGCTACACCTTC.

The V gene is TRBV28, the J gene TRBJ2-1; D is uncertain. The CDR3 is 14 residues long. The ends were cut back, 2 bases at V and 9 bases at J, with 14 bases in the middle. Germline V gene data show CDR1 as MDHEN and CDR2 as SYDVKM. CDR3: CASSLVRFVGEQFF. The CDR3 region has the DNA TGTGCCAGCAGTTTAGTCAGGTTCGTCGGTGAGCAGTTCTTC. Together with reference TRBV28 and TRBJ2-1, the CDR3 gives the full variable domain: DVKVTQSSRYLVKRTGEKVFLECVQDMDHENMFWYRQDPGLGLRLIYFSYDVKMKEKGDIPEGYSVSREKKERFSLILESASTNQTSMYLCASSLVRFVGEQFFGPGTRLTVL.

The rearrangement uses TRBV5-1 and TRBJ2-7, with D possibly being TRBD1 (6 bases). CDR3 length equals 12 residues. Germline CDR1 and CDR2: SGHRS and YFSETQ. V was shortened by 4 bases and J by 6 bases, with 11 bases between the two germline ends. The CDR3 DNA reads TGCGCCAGCAGCGCCGGACAGTCCGAGCAGTACTTC. This encodes CASSAGQSEQYF.

The chain is built from TRBV5-4 and TRBJ2-7, with D unclear. Germline V lookup: CDR1 SGHNT, CDR2 YYREEE (reference sequence). V shed 0 bases and J shed 0 bases, with 13 bases lying between them. There are 16 residues in the CDR3. This CDR3 reads CASSLAVGLSSYEQYF. CDR3 DNA sequence: TGTGCCAGCAGCTTGGCCGTAGGGCTCAGCTCCTACGAGCAGTACTTC.

The chain has TRBV11-2 and TRBJ1-2; D is perhaps TRBD1 (5 bases). CDR3 length: 13 amino acids. Germline-derived CDR1 and CDR2 are SGHAT and FQNNGV. Between the trimmed V and J ends, which lost 3 bases and 5 bases, there was a span of 10 bases. The CDR3 region is CASSFGGVYGYTF. For the CDR3, the DNA is TGTGCCAGCAGCTTCGGGGGAGTTTATGGCTACACCTTC.

The V and J genes are TRBV14 and TRBJ1-6; a weak D match, TRBD1 (5 bases). CDR3 length: 14 amino acids. Deletions cut 6 bases from V and 7 bases from J, with 13 bases between. Per germline, CDR1 SGHDN and CDR2 FVKESK. CDR3 loop: CASSYRFANSPLHF. CDR3 coding DNA: TGTGCCAGCAGTTACAGGTTTGCGAATTCACCCCTCCACTTT.

The chain is built from TRBV19 and TRBJ1-1, with 9 nucleotides matching TRBD1. Germline V CDR1 and CDR2: LNHDA, SQIVND (reference sequence). Germline trimming cut 5 bases from V and 5 bases from J; bases unmatched to any gene: 6. The CDR3 is 14 amino acids. The CDR3: CASSLRQGGTEAFF. CDR3 coding DNA: TGTGCCAGTAGTCTTAGACAGGGGGGGACTGAAGCTTTCTTT. The full variable domain, completed using reference TRBV19 and TRBJ1-1, is DGGITQSPKYLFRKEGQNVTLSCEQNLNHDAMYWYRQDPGQGLRLIYYSQIVNDFQKGDIAEGYSVSREKKESFPLTVTSAQKNPTAFYLCASSLRQGGTEAFFGQGTRLTVV.

This CDR3 reads CASSGHWGGNTEAFF. CDR3 coding DNA: TGTGCCAGCAGCGGCCATTGGGGTGGGAACACTGAAGCTTTCTTT. The rearrangement uses TRBV7-9 and TRBJ1-1; D is undetermined. V shed 5 bases and J shed 1 base, with 14 bases lying between them. CDR1 and CDR2 (germline): SEHNR, FQNEAQ (reference sequence). The CDR3 is 15 amino acids.

This chain links TRBV7-2 with TRBJ2-3; no definite D call. The CDR3 sequence is 14 residues long. Germline V CDR1 and CDR2: SGHTA, FQGNSA. The V gene lost 2 bases and the J gene lost 2 bases, with 8 bases spanning the gap. CDR3 bases: TGTGCCAGCAGCTTACGTGGGTTCACAGATACGCAGTATTTT. Amino acid sequence: CASSLRGFTDTQYF.

The genes are TRBV5-1 and TRBJ1-6; D is unclear. The CDR3 has 15 amino acids. V lost 0 bases, J lost 9 bases, and 13 bases lay in between. CDR1 is SGHRS, CDR2 YFSETQ, per germline. The CDR3 spells CASSLEEGRTSPLHF. CDR3 nucleotides: TGCGCCAGCAGCTTGGAGGAGGGTAGAACTTCACCCCTCCACTTT. Complete variable domain (other parts from reference TRBV5-1 and TRBJ1-6): KAGVTQTPRYLIKTRGQQVTLSCSPISGHRSVSWYQQTPGQGLQFLFEYFSETQRNKGNFPGRFSGRQFSNSRSEMNVSTLELGDSALYLCASSLEEGRTSPLHFGNGTRLTVT.

The chain recombines TRBV7-3 with TRBJ2-1, with D tentatively TRBD2 (5 bases). Trimming took 1 base from V and 0 from J, leaving 10 bases between them. CDR1 is SGHTA, CDR2 FQGTGA, per germline. This CDR3 is built from 16 residues. The CDR3 loop is CASSLNAGGSYNEQFF. The CDR3 DNA follows: TGTGCCAGCAGCTTAAACGCGGGCGGCTCCTACAATGAGCAGTTCTTC. The whole variable domain, filled in from reference TRBV7-3 and TRBJ2-1, reads GAGVSQTPSNKVTEKGKYVELRCDPISGHTALYWYRQSLGQGPEFLIYFQGTGAADDSGLPNDRFFAVRPEGSVSTLKIQRTERGDSAVYLCASSLNAGGSYNEQFFGPGTRLTVL.

V is TRBV24-1 and J is TRBJ2-1; 12 bases align to TRBD2. CDR3 length: 17 residues. Germline lookup yields CDR1 KGHDR and CDR2 SFDVKD. V gave up 3 bases and J gave up 4 bases; unmatched junction bases: 6. The CDR3 DNA reads TGTGCCACCAGTGATGAACTAGCGGGGGGTCATTACAATGAGCAGTTCTTC. Protein: CATSDELAGGHYNEQFF.

This chain links TRBV6-5 with TRBJ1-5; D perhaps matches TRBD1 (6 bases). The CDR3 has 16 amino acids. The V and J ends lost 0 bases and 3 bases respectively, with 12 bases between them. The germline gives CDR1 MNHEY, CDR2 SVGAGI. CDR3 coding DNA: TGTGCCAGCAGTTACTCGAGAATGGGGGCCAATCAGCCCCAGCATTTT. This sequence encodes CASSYSRMGANQPQHF.

The V gene is TRBV10-1, the J gene TRBJ2-4; D not certain. Germline values: CDR1 WNHNN, CDR2 SYGVQD (reference sequence). This CDR3 is built from 14 residues. Trimming pared 8 bases from V and 0 bases from J, leaving 11 bases between. In nucleotides, the CDR3 is TGCGCCAGCGAACCTCCTACAGCCAAAAACATTCAGTACTTC. The encoded protein is CASEPPTAKNIQYF.

This sequence joins TRBV25-1 and TRBJ2-1; D gene unclear. CDR1 MGHDK and CDR2 SYGVNS come from the germline V gene. The CDR3 is 16 amino acids. V was cut by 4 bases and J by 0 bases, with 13 bases left in between. The DNA for the CDR3 is TGTGCCAGCAGTGCTCTGGACGGAAGCTCCTACAATGAGCAGTTCTTC. Its translation: CASSALDGSSYNEQFF.

The rearrangement joins TRBV6-5 to TRBJ1-2; 8 nucleotides align to TRBD1. The junction had 6 bases not matched to a gene; V was cut back by 6 bases and J by 0 bases. CDR3 length: 15 residues. Per germline, CDR1 MNHEY and CDR2 SVGAGI. The CDR3 DNA follows: TGTGCCAGCAGCGCGACAGGGGTAACTAACTATGGCTACACCTTC. Protein sequence: CASSATGVTNYGYTF.

The V and J genes are TRBV10-2 and TRBJ1-5; D is uncertain. This CDR3 contains 13 residues. Between the trimmed V and J ends, which lost 5 bases and 4 bases, there was a span of 9 bases. The germline V gene has CDR1 WSHSY and CDR2 SAAADI. The DNA of the CDR3 is TGCGCCAGCAGTTTCGACCGAAATCAGCCCCAGCATTTT. It codes for CASSFDRNQPQHF.

The chain employs TRBV24-1 and TRBJ1-5; no clear D. V was cut by 8 bases and J by 4 bases, with 17 bases left in between. The length of the CDR3 is 15 residues. Germline CDR1 KGHDR, CDR2 SFDVKD. CDR3 bases: TGTGCCACCACTCGTCCTACCGAGCGAAATCAGCCCCAGCATTTT. Protein product: CATTRPTERNQPQHF.

This clone was recorded a few times. V gene TRBV28 combines with J gene TRBJ1-1; the match to TRBD1 covers 8 bases. This CDR3 region has 15 residues. V lost 4 bases, J lost 1 base, and 5 bases stayed unmatched. Germline V lookup: CDR1 MDHEN, CDR2 SYDVKM. This CDR3 reads CASSWGDRPNTEAFF. Here the CDR3 DNA reads TGTGCCAGCAGTTGGGGGGACAGGCCGAACACTGAAGCTTTCTTT.

This chain uses TRBV3-1 (or the pseudogene TRBV3-2) with TRBJ1-5; 9 bases match TRBD1. This CDR3 contains 13 residues. Trimming took 5 bases from V and 7 from J; bases not matched to a gene: 3. Germline assignment: CDR1 LGHDT and CDR2 YNNKEL (reference sequence). CDR3 loop: CASSYRGRQPQHF. The CDR3 DNA sequence: TGTGCCAGCAGCTACAGGGGGCGGCAGCCCCAGCATTTT.

V usage is TRBV5-4 and J usage is TRBJ1-1, with D unresolved. Germline CDR1 and CDR2: SGHNT and YYREEE (reference sequence). The V and J ends lost 5 bases and 4 bases respectively, with 15 bases between them. This CDR3 region has 14 residues. The CDR3 coding sequence is TGTGCCAGCAGAACGGACCAAAGCCCCACTGAAGCTTTCTTT. This sequence encodes CASRTDQSPTEAFF. The full variable domain, rest sourced from reference TRBV5-4 and TRBJ1-1, is ETGVTQSPTHLIKTRGQQVTLRCSSQSGHNTVSWYQQALGQGPQFIFQYYREEENGRGNFPPRFSGLQFPNYSSELNVNALELDDSALYLCASRTDQSPTEAFFGQGTRLTVV.

V and J are TRBV4-1 and TRBJ1-6, with a possible D match to TRBD1 (5 bases). Trimming removed 6 bases from V and 13 bases from J, with 16 bases in between. Per the germline V gene, CDR1 is MGHRA and CDR2 is YSYEKL. This CDR3 is built from 13 residues. CDR3 region: CASREGPVFPLHF. The CDR3 DNA reads as TGCGCCAGCAGGGAGGGACCGGTCTTTCCCCTCCACTTT.

The J gene is TRBJ1-2, the V gene TRBV18; D perhaps matches TRBD1 (5 bases). V lost 4 bases to trimming and J lost 3 bases, with 9 bases between them. This CDR3 region has 13 residues. In germline, CDR1 is KGHSH, CDR2 LQKENI. As DNA, the CDR3 is TGTGCCAGCTCACGTGGGGGAGACTATGGCTACACCTTC. It codes for CASSRGGDYGYTF.